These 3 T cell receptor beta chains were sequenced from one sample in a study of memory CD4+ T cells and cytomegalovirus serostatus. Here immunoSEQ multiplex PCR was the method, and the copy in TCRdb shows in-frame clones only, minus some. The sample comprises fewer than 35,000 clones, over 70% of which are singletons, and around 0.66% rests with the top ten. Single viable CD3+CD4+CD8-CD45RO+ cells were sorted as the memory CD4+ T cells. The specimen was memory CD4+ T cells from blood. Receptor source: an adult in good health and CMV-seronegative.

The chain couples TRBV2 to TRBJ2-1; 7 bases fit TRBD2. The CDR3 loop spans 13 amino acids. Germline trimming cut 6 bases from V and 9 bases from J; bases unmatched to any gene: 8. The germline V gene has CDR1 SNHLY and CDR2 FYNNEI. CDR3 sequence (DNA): TGTGCCAGCAGACTAGCGCCTACGGGTGAGCAGTTCTTC. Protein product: CASRLAPTGEQFF.

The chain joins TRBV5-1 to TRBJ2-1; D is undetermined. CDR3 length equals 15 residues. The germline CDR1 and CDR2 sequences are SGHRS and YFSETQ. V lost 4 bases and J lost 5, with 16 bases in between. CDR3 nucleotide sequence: TGCGCCAGCAGCCCACAGTTGGGTGGGAACAATGAGCAGTTCTTC. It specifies CASSPQLGGNNEQFF.

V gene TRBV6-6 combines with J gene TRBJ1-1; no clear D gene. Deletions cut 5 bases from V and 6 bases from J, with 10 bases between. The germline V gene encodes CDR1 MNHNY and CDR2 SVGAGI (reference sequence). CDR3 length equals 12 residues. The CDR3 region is CASSQDAPEAFF. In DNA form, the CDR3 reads TGTGCCAGCAGTCAGGACGCGCCTGAAGCTTTCTTT.